Listed below are T cell receptor beta chains from one sample, sequenced in a study of T cells in Graves' hyperthyroidism and ophthalmopathy. TCRdb ran MiXCR on the multiplex PCR reads and lists one entry per CDR3 protein. This table has roughly 280,000 distinct CDR3 sequences, 22% appearing once. Sequences were obtained from blood. The receptors come from a man aged 30 to 39 with Graves' ophthalmopathy. Each CDR3 is given with its conserved first and last residue. A D gene is named only where the DNA matches it firmly. Clone size, where shown, is once, few, many, or a class for clones that have expanded.

few	.	TRBV5-1	TRBJ2-2	CASSLSSTGELFF	TGCGCCAGCAGCTTGTCTTCCACCGGGGAGCTGTTTTTT
few	.	TRBV30	TRBJ1-2	CAWNRGERENYGYTF	TGTGCCTGGAATAGAGGGGAAAGAGAGAACTATGGCTACACCTTC
few	.	TRBV28	TRBJ1-2	CASSFSPTALNYGYTF	TGTGCCAGCAGTTTTTCCCCGACAGCACTCAACTATGGCTACACCTTC
few	.	TRBV11-2	TRBJ2-7	CASSPAGTGGHEQYF	TGTGCCAGCAGTCCTGCCGGGACCGGTGGGCACGAGCAGTACTTC
many	TRBD1	TRBV30	TRBJ2-5	CAWSGNRGAETQYF	TGTGCCTGGAGTGGCAACAGGGGAGCGGAGACCCAGTACTTC
few	.	TRBV12-3/TRBV12-4	TRBJ2-3	CASSLRSSTDTQYF	TGTGCCAGCAGCTTGCGGTCTAGCACAGATACGCAGTATTTT
many	TRBD2	TRBV11-2	TRBJ2-1	CASSLRLAGGTYNEQFF	TGTGCCAGCAGCCTCAGACTAGCGGGAGGCACCTACAATGAGCAGTTCTTC
few	.	TRBV6-5	TRBJ2-3	CASSYSKKARSTDTQYF	TGTGCCAGCAGTTACTCGAAAAAGGCTAGAAGCACAGATACGCAGTATTTT
.	.	TRBV6-1	TRBJ2-1	CASTFGQEQFF	TGTGCCAGCACCTTCGGACAGGAGCAGTTCTTC
few	.	TRBV20-1	TRBJ1-2	CSASRQDQYGYTF	TGCAGTGCTAGCAGGCAGGACCAGTATGGCTACACCTTC
.	TRBD1	TRBV30	TRBJ2-7	CAWSENRGHEQYF	TGTGCCTGGAGTGAAAACAGGGGACACGAGCAGTACTTC
many	.	TRBV28	TRBJ1-2	CASSPGGPSYGYTF	TGTGCCAGCAGCCCAGGAGGGCCAAGCTATGGCTACACCTTC
few	TRBD1	TRBV6-1	TRBJ2-1	CASSDGDRGHIEQFF	TGTGCCAGCAGTGATGGGGACAGGGGACATATCGAGCAGTTCTTC
.	.	TRBV7-8	TRBJ2-5	CASSIDNQETQYF	TGTGCCAGCAGCATAGACAACCAAGAGACCCAGTACTTC
.	TRBD2	TRBV25-1	TRBJ2-1	CASSPKLAGGPAPVNEQFF	TGTGCCAGCAGTCCCAAACTAGCGGGAGGGCCGGCACCAGTGAATGAGCAGTTCTTC
.	.	TRBV5-1	TRBJ2-1	CASIGVGNEQFF	TGCGCCAGCATTGGGGTGGGTAATGAGCAGTTCTTC
few	TRBD2	TRBV3-1	TRBJ2-5	CASSQGAAGGPVEYF	TGTGCCAGCAGCCAAGGTGCGGCGGGAGGGCCGGTTGAGTACTTC
.	.	TRBV12-3/TRBV12-4	TRBJ2-3	CASSRPSLPPMGQYF	TGTGCCAGCAGCCGGCCGAGCCTCCCGCCGATGGGGCAGTATTTT
many	.	TRBV3-1	TRBJ2-1	CASSQQRSSYNEQFF	TGTGCCAGCAGCCAACAGAGGAGCTCCTACAATGAGCAGTTCTTC
few	.	TRBV6-6	TRBJ2-1	CASSYSNQQFF	TGTGCCAGCAGTTACTCCAATCAGCAGTTCTTC
few	.	TRBV28	TRBJ2-5	CATRPPLQTQYF	TGTGCCACCCGGCCCCCGCTTCAGACCCAGTACTTC
many	TRBD2	TRBV3-1	TRBJ2-7	CASSPFGREVSYEQYF	TGTGCCAGCAGCCCGTTTGGGCGGGAGGTCTCCTACGAGCAGTACTTC
many	.	TRBV3-1	TRBJ2-2	CASSQASHTGELFF	TGTGCCAGCAGCCAAGCTTCCCACACCGGGGAGCTGTTTTTT
many	.	TRBV5-1	TRBJ1-1	CASSLEGGGRTEAFF	TGCGCCAGCAGCTTGGAGGGGGGAGGGCGGACTGAAGCTTTCTTT
few	.	TRBV7-9	TRBJ2-2	CASSFEESGHSNTGELFF	TGTGCCAGCAGCTTTGAGGAGAGCGGCCACTCGAACACCGGGGAGCTGTTTTTT
few	TRBD1	TRBV7-9	TRBJ1-1	CASSFWFGTGSTEAFF	TGTGCCAGCAGCTTTTGGTTTGGGACAGGCTCCACTGAAGCTTTCTTT
.	TRBD1	TRBV11-2	TRBJ1-5	CASSQTGRQPQHF	TGTGCCAGCAGCCAGACAGGGCGCCAGCCCCAGCATTTT
many	.	TRBV18	TRBJ2-7	CASSPVGNSYEQYF	TGTGCCAGCTCACCAGTAGGGAATTCCTACGAGCAGTACTTC
.	.	TRBV27	TRBJ1-5	CASSPGTSKGNQPQHF	TGTGCCAGCAGTCCCGGGACCTCCAAGGGGAATCAGCCCCAGCATTTT
.	TRBD2	TRBV30	TRBJ2-2	CAWNLAANTGELFF	TGTGCCTGGAACCTAGCGGCGAACACCGGGGAGCTGTTTTTT
.	.	TRBV5-1	TRBJ2-7	CASSLGRLLDEQYF	TGCGCCAGCAGCTTAGGACGGCTCCTGGACGAGCAGTACTTC